The 32 T cell receptor beta chains below were found in one sample sequenced in a study of T cell responses to AZD1222 COVID-19 vaccine. The table came from immunoSEQ multiplex PCR; TCRdb's copy has only in-frame clones and leaves some out. The sample records approximately 210,000 clones, approximately 94% being singletons. Specimen: peripheral blood, collected 28 days after the second dose of the MenACWY control vaccine. These receptors all come from an adult who received the MenACWY meningococcal vaccine as a control.

This chain's CDR3 is CASSSDLSSYEQYF. CDR3 nucleotides: TGTGCCAGCAGCTCTGACCTAAGCTCCTACGAGCAGTACTTC. This sequence joins TRBV7-9 and TRBJ2-7; D is unresolved. The CDR3 runs to 14 residues. V dropped 4 bases and J dropped 0 bases, with 10 bases sitting between them. The germline gives CDR1 SEHNR, CDR2 FQNEAQ (reference sequence).

The chain carries TRBV5-1 and TRBJ2-7, with 9 bases aligning to TRBD1. Trimming removed 3 bases from V and 4 bases from J; junction bases left unmatched: 2. Germline V CDR1 and CDR2: SGHRS, YFSETQ. The CDR3 has 13 amino acids. In nucleotides, the CDR3 is TGCGCCAGCAGCTCAGGACAGGGGTACGAGCAGTACTTC. Its protein is CASSSGQGYEQYF.

The chain is built from TRBV14 and TRBJ2-7; a possible D gene is TRBD2 (5 bases). Germline CDR1 SGHDN, CDR2 FVKESK. The germline V and J ends were trimmed by 6 bases and 0 bases, with 12 bases remaining between them. The CDR3 covers 14 residues. CDR3 nucleotides: TGTGCCAGCAGTCTAGCTGGGGACTCCTACGAGCAGTACTTC. Translated, it gives CASSLAGDSYEQYF.

This chain connects TRBV4-2 to TRBJ2-2; D is unclear. CDR3 length equals 14 residues. V lost 3 bases and J 6 bases, leaving 11 bases between the germline ends. Germline CDR1 reads LGHNA; CDR2 reads YNFKEQ. CDR3 in DNA: TGTGCCAGCAGCCATCTCTCTCTGTCCGGGGAGCTGTTTTTT. It specifies CASSHLSLSGELFF.

The chain employs TRBV11-2 and TRBJ1-4; D remains unclear. This CDR3 region has 14 residues. Per the germline V gene, CDR1 is SGHAT and CDR2 is FQNNGV. V lost 5 bases and J 0 bases, leaving 7 bases between the germline ends. The DNA of the CDR3 is TGTGCCAGCAGCCGTCGGTCAACTAATGAAAAACTGTTTTTT. It specifies CASSRRSTNEKLFF.

The chain employs TRBV28 and TRBJ1-1, with a weak D call TRBD1 (5 bases). This CDR3 region has 11 residues. With 4 bases removed from V and 7 bases from J, the gap between germline ends came to 7 bases. CDR1 and CDR2 (germline): MDHEN, SYDVKM. The CDR3 sequence: CASSWGLEAFF. For the CDR3, the DNA is TGTGCCAGCAGTTGGGGCCTTGAAGCTTTCTTT. Looking up the rest from reference TRBV28 and TRBJ1-1 gives the full variable domain: DVKVTQSSRYLVKRTGEKVFLECVQDMDHENMFWYRQDPGLGLRLIYFSYDVKMKEKGDIPEGYSVSREKKERFSLILESASTNQTSMYLCASSWGLEAFFGQGTRLTVV.

J is TRBJ2-1 and V is TRBV19; D ambiguous. CDR3 length: 13 amino acids. Trimming stripped 7 bases from V and 9 bases from J, with 16 bases between. Germline V gene lookup returns CDR1 LNHDA and CDR2 SQIVND (reference sequence). CDR3 in DNA: TGTGCCAGTACCCAGGCGCTACAAACTGAGCAGTTCTTC. It encodes CASTQALQTEQFF.

The chain links TRBV28 to TRBJ2-3, with a weak D call TRBD2 (5 bases). Trimming removed 4 bases at V and 6 bases at J, with 14 bases between. This CDR3 region has 14 residues. Germline V gene data show CDR1 as MDHEN and CDR2 as SYDVKM. CDR3 nucleotide sequence: TGTGCCAGCAGTTCCCCCCCTAGCTACGATACGCAGTATTTT. It is translated as CASSSPPSYDTQYF. The variable domain in full, completed from reference TRBV28 and TRBJ2-3, reads DVKVTQSSRYLVKRTGEKVFLECVQDMDHENMFWYRQDPGLGLRLIYFSYDVKMKEKGDIPEGYSVSREKKERFSLILESASTNQTSMYLCASSSPPSYDTQYFGPGTRLTVL.

V is TRBV30 and J is TRBJ2-6, with D maybe TRBD1 (5 bases). Germline values: CDR1 GTSNPN, CDR2 SVGIG (reference sequence). The CDR3 runs 15 residues. Trimming left V 1 base short and J 0 bases short, with 7 bases between. CDR3 coding DNA: TGTGCCTGGAGTGGACAGTCCTCTGGGGCCAACGTCCTGACTTTC. Amino acid sequence: CAWSGQSSGANVLTF.

The chain employs TRBV6-6 and TRBJ2-7; 11 bases match TRBD2. Germline CDR1 MNHNY, CDR2 SVGAGI (reference sequence). Germline trimming cut 3 bases from V and 7 bases from J; bases unmatched to any gene: 5. The CDR3 is 14 amino acids. The CDR3 sequence is CASSYSGGAGEQYF. The CDR3 bases are TGTGCCAGCAGTTATAGCGGGGGGGCGGGAGAGCAGTACTTC.

The chain couples TRBV7-2 to TRBJ2-7, with 10 bases fitting TRBD1. CDR1 SGHTA and CDR2 FQGNSA come from the germline V gene. This CDR3 comprises 15 residues. J was trimmed by 4 bases and V by 5 bases; bases with no gene match: 8. CDR3 residues: CASSESRDRGYEQYF. The CDR3, as DNA: TGTGCCAGCAGCGAATCCCGGGACAGGGGTTACGAGCAGTACTTC.

This chain joins TRBV15 and TRBJ2-7; TRBD1 matches at 7 bases. Germline CDR1 and CDR2: LNHNV and YYDKDF (reference sequence). This CDR3 spans 14 amino acids. Losses at the gene ends were 0 bases for V and 10 bases for J; bases not matched to a gene: 9. The chain's CDR3 is CATSRDRSDRVQYF. The CDR3 DNA follows: TGTGCCACCAGCAGAGATCGGAGTGACAGGGTTCAGTACTTC.

The chain recombines TRBV6-1 with TRBJ2-1; D is ambiguous. This CDR3 has 15 residues. The germline V gene encodes CDR1 MNHNS and CDR2 SASEGT. Trimming pared 2 bases from V and 2 bases from J, leaving 10 bases between. The CDR3 here is CASSELPTPYNEQFF. In DNA form, the CDR3 reads TGTGCCAGCAGTGAATTACCTACCCCCTACAATGAGCAGTTCTTC.

The chain carries TRBV20-1 and TRBJ2-2, with D unclear. Germline CDR1 and CDR2: DFQATT and SNEGSKA (reference sequence). The V and J ends lost 3 bases and 0 bases respectively, with 8 bases between them. The length of the CDR3 is 14 residues. CDR3 bases: TGCAGTGCTAGTTCCAGGTCGAACACCGGGGAGCTGTTTTTT. It specifies CSASSRSNTGELFF.

The rearrangement links TRBV7-9 to TRBJ1-3, with D possibly TRBD1 on 6 matching bases. V lost 1 base, J lost 2 bases, and 12 bases lay in between. The CDR3 covers 16 residues. Germline assignment: CDR1 SEHNR and CDR2 FQNEAQ (reference sequence). The CDR3 loop is CASSLELAGAGNTIYF. CDR3 sequence (DNA): TGTGCCAGCAGCTTAGAATTGGCAGGGGCTGGAAACACCATATATTTT.

The CDR3 DNA sequence: TGTGCCAGCAGTATTCGGGGAGGGGCAGGTCAGCCCCAGCATTTT. Translating it yields CASSIRGGAGQPQHF. The chain links TRBV27 to TRBJ1-5; maybe TRBD1 (5 bases). Germline V gene lookup returns CDR1 MNHEY and CDR2 SMNVEV (reference sequence). This CDR3 has 15 amino acids. Trimming took 5 bases from V and 6 from J, leaving 17 bases between them.

CDR3 in DNA: TGCAGCGCGGGGTTTAGCTCCTACGAGCAGTACTTC. Its translation: CSAGFSSYEQYF. The genes are TRBV29-1 and TRBJ2-7; perhaps TRBD2 as D (5 bases). Trimming took off 7 bases at V and 0 bases at J, with 10 bases between the two ends. Germline CDR1 SQVTM, CDR2 ANQGSEA. This CDR3 is built from 12 residues.

In this sample, this clone turned up once. This chain links TRBV15 with TRBJ2-1; 9 nucleotides match TRBD1. The CDR3 totals 15 residues. The junction had 4 bases not matched to a gene; V was cut back by 4 bases and J by 3 bases. Germline-derived CDR1 and CDR2 are LNHNV and YYDKDF (reference sequence). The CDR3 reads CATSKDRGNYNEQFF. CDR3 coding DNA: TGTGCCACCAGCAAGGACAGGGGAAACTACAATGAGCAGTTCTTC.

The chain has TRBV6-5 and TRBJ2-3; 7 bases fit TRBD1. CDR3 length equals 15 residues. J was trimmed by 5 bases and V by 1 base; bases with no gene match: 6. From germline, CDR1 is MNHEY and CDR2 SVGAGI. CDR3 sequence reads: CASSYLTGLVDTQYF. CDR3 DNA: TGTGCCAGCAGTTACTTGACAGGGTTGGTAGATACGCAGTATTTT.

The CDR3, as DNA: TGTGCCAGCAGCCCCCGCCAGGGGGACGAGCAGTACTTC. Its protein product is CASSPRQGDEQYF. This chain links TRBV5-4 with TRBJ2-7, with 7 nucleotides matching TRBD1. This CDR3 is built from 13 residues. Per the germline V gene, CDR1 is SGHNT and CDR2 is YYREEE (reference sequence). The V segment lost 4 bases and the J segment 5 bases; nucleotides outside the gene matches: 6.

V gene TRBV6-1 combines with J gene TRBJ1-2, with TRBD1 identical over 7 bases. The CDR3 runs 14 residues. Germline V CDR1 and CDR2: MNHNS, SASEGT. V was pared by 3 bases and J by 8 bases, with 9 bases of the junction left unmatched. Here the CDR3 DNA reads TGTGCCAGCAGTGACGGGGGACAGACGTTCGGCTACACCTTC. Its protein is CASSDGGQTFGYTF.

The CDR3 sequence: CASSPRDRGQETQYF. The CDR3 region has the DNA TGTGCCAGCAGCCCCCGGGACAGGGGGCAAGAGACCCAGTACTTC. The chain is built from TRBV4-2 and TRBJ2-5; 11 bases fit TRBD1. Germline V gene lookup returns CDR1 LGHNA and CDR2 YNFKEQ. CDR3 length: 15 residues. V trimming: 4 bases; J trimming: 2 bases; junction bases outside the gene matches: 3.

The CDR3 loop reads CASSGSSGSYNEQFF. The CDR3 bases are TGTGCCAGCAGCGGGTCTAGCGGTTCCTACAATGAGCAGTTCTTC. The chain links TRBV9 to TRBJ2-1; TRBD2 matches at 7 bases. The V gene's germline CDR1 is SGDLS and CDR2 YYNGEE. Trimming cost V 3 bases and J 1 base; bases outside gene matches: 4. This CDR3 comprises 15 residues.

The chain employs TRBV4-1 and TRBJ2-2, with D tentatively TRBD2 (6 bases). This CDR3 spans 15 amino acids. Trimming cost V 1 base and J 4 bases, with 10 bases left between them. In germline, CDR1 is MGHRA, CDR2 YSYEKL. DNA for the CDR3: TGCGCCAGCAGCCAAGTTAGCGGAGGCACCGGGGAGCTGTTTTTT. Translated, it gives CASSQVSGGTGELFF.

The chain links TRBV28 to TRBJ2-3; D is possibly TRBD1 or TRBD2 (5 bases each). Deletions cut 5 bases from V and 4 bases from J, with 19 bases between. Germline loops: CDR1 MDHEN, CDR2 SYDVKM. The length of the CDR3 is 16 residues. CDR3 coding DNA: TGTGCCAGCAGTCCCGGGACCCAGCGGTTCCCAGATACGCAGTATTTT. Amino acid sequence: CASSPGTQRFPDTQYF.

This chain connects TRBV13 to TRBJ2-6; the D is unclear. CDR3 length: 13 amino acids. The V end was cut by 7 bases, the J end by 4 bases, with 8 bases between. Germline V lookup: CDR1 PRHDT, CDR2 FYEKMQ (reference sequence). This chain's CDR3 is CASTDSGANVLTF. CDR3 nucleotides: TGTGCCAGCACGGATTCCGGGGCCAACGTCCTGACTTTC.

This chain connects TRBV2 to TRBJ1-5, with D unclear. CDR3 length: 13 residues. V shed 7 bases and J shed 7 bases, with 14 bases lying between them. From germline, CDR1 is SNHLY and CDR2 FYNNEI. The CDR3 nucleotides are TGTGCCAGCAAATTCTCGGGTTACCAGCCCCAGCATTTT. This translates into CASKFSGYQPQHF.

The V gene is TRBV6-5, the J gene TRBJ1-6; 8 bases agree with TRBD1. With V trimmed by 8 bases and J by 9 bases, 6 bases remained unmatched. The CDR3 loop spans 13 amino acids. CDR1 MNHEY and CDR2 SVGAGI come from the germline V gene. The CDR3 nucleotides are TGTGCCAGCGTACTGGACAGGGTTTCACCCCTCCACTTT. The encoded protein is CASVLDRVSPLHF.

The chain couples TRBV7-3 to TRBJ1-1; D is undetermined. V shed 6 bases and J shed 0 bases, with 8 bases lying between them. The germline CDR1 and CDR2 sequences are SGHTA and FQGTGA. This CDR3 is 13 amino acids long. The CDR3 nucleotides are TGTGCCAGCAGTCCACAGATGAACACTGAAGCTTTCTTT. Its protein is CASSPQMNTEAFF.

In this sample, this clone turned up once. V gene TRBV28 combines with J gene TRBJ2-7; D remains unclear. Between the trimmed V and J ends, which lost 6 bases and 4 bases, there was a span of 7 bases. CDR1 is MDHEN, CDR2 SYDVKM, per germline. The CDR3 loop spans 11 amino acids. The CDR3 loop reads CASRAEYEQYF. The CDR3 DNA follows: TGTGCCAGCAGGGCGGAGTACGAGCAGTACTTC.

The chain combines TRBV24-1 with TRBJ1-1, with 7 bases matching TRBD1. The germline V gene has CDR1 KGHDR and CDR2 SFDVKD. The trim removed 8 bases at V and 1 base at J, leaving 3 bases unmatched. The CDR3 is made up of 13 amino acids. CDR3 region: CATTNRGNTEAFF. The CDR3 coding sequence is TGTGCCACCACCAACAGGGGGAACACTGAAGCTTTCTTT.

V and J are TRBV20-1 and TRBJ1-5, with TRBD1 identical over 7 bases. The CDR3 is 14 residues long. V was pared by 3 bases and J by 4 bases, with 6 bases of the junction left unmatched. Germline CDR1 DFQATT, CDR2 SNEGSKA (reference sequence). CDR3 residues: CSASYRDSNQPQHF. The DNA of the CDR3 is TGCAGTGCTAGTTACCGGGACAGTAATCAGCCCCAGCATTTT.